The rows below give T cell receptor beta chains drawn from one sample of a study of neurological immune-mediated disorders. MiXCR, applied by TCRdb to the 5' RACE reads, yields one record per CDR3 protein. The sample contains roughly 48,000 distinct CDR3 sequences, 12% of which appear only once. The sample taken for sequencing was PBMCs. The source is a male donor with HTLV-1-associated myelopathy (HAM/TSP). Both conserved end residues are part of each CDR3. D genes are given only for firm matches. Part of the rows lack a size; the others show once, few, many or a class for expanded clones.

clone_size j_call v_call d_call cdr3_nt cdr3_aa
many TRBJ2-1 TRBV20-1 TRBD2 TGCAGTGCTAGTGGGACTACAGAGACATACAATGAGCAGTTCTTC CSASGTTETYNEQFF
many TRBJ1-1 TRBV5-1 TRBD1 TGCGCCAGCAGCCCTCAGGGACAGTTGAACACTGAAGCTTTCTTT CASSPQGQLNTEAFF
many TRBJ1-2 TRBV28 - TGTGCCAGCAGCCTAGAAGGGGCGGGAGGCTACACCTTC CASSLEGAGGYTF
many TRBJ1-1 TRBV7-9 - TGTGCCAGCAGCGAAGACAGGACTGAAGCTTTCTTT CASSEDRTEAFF
many TRBJ2-5 TRBV9 TRBD2 TGTGCCAGCACTGCAGGAGCTCGGGGAGGGGAGACCCAGTACTTC CASTAGARGGETQYF
few TRBJ1-1 TRBV6-5 - TGTGCCAGCAGTTCGGTACGCCTGGGGCGTCTCTTGTCCGCTGAAGCTTTCTTT CASSSVRLGRLLSAEAFF
many TRBJ1-3 TRBV7-2 - TGTGCCAGCAGCCCTCAGGCGGGCCTCTCTGGAAACACCATATATTTT CASSPQAGLSGNTIYF
many TRBJ2-1 TRBV25-1 - TGTGCCAGCCTCGCCCCCACTGGGGGCTCCTACAATGAGCAGTTCTTC CASLAPTGGSYNEQFF
many TRBJ2-1 TRBV4-3 TRBD2 TGCGCCAGCAGCCAAGAACTAGCGGGGGCCTACAATGAGCAGTTCTTC CASSQELAGAYNEQFF
many TRBJ1-6 TRBV7-6 - TGTGCCAGCAGCTTATTGGGACACAATAATTCACCCCTCCACTTT CASSLLGHNNSPLHF
many TRBJ2-6 TRBV28 - TGTGCCAGCAGTTTACGAGGGACTGGGGCCAACGTCCTGACTTTC CASSLRGTGANVLTF
many TRBJ2-7 TRBV14 - TGTGCCAGCAGCCAAGAGGCGGGAAACGAGCAGTACTTC CASSQEAGNEQYF
- TRBJ1-5 TRBV6-1 TRBD1 TGTGCCATTCTGCCAGGGGGCGGCAATCAGCCCCAGCATTTT CAILPGGGNQPQHF
many TRBJ2-5 TRBV7-8 - TGTGCCAGCAGCTCAGGGCCCAAAGAGACCCAGTACTTC CASSSGPKETQYF
many TRBJ2-3 TRBV3-1 - TGTGCCAGCAGCCAAGGTTCTCGAGCGGGTTCCCGGGAGGATACGCAGTATTTT CASSQGSRAGSREDTQYF
medium-sized TRBJ1-5 TRBV20-1 - TGCAGTGCTAGCCCTTCTAGTGGCAATCAGCCCCAGCATTTT CSASPSSGNQPQHF
many TRBJ1-3 TRBV12-3/TRBV12-4 - TGTGCCAGCAGTTTTGCCAACTCTGGAAACACCATATATTTT CASSFANSGNTIYF
many TRBJ2-2 TRBV5-1 - TGCGCCAGCAGCTTGGTGTCGCGGCCCAACACCGGGGAGCTGTTTTTT CASSLVSRPNTGELFF
- TRBJ2-5 TRBV29-1 - TGCAGCGTTAAATGGGGGATTTCAGGAAGACAAGAGACCCAGTACTTC CSVKWGISGRQETQYF
many TRBJ2-3 TRBV5-1 - TGCGCCAGCAGCTTGACCCAGGGTTTGATCACAGATACGCAGTATTTT CASSLTQGLITDTQYF
many TRBJ2-7 TRBV6-5 - TGTGCCAGCAGTGGCAAGGGATCTTTCTACGAGCAGTACTTC CASSGKGSFYEQYF
many TRBJ1-4 TRBV3-1 TRBD1 TGTGCCAGCAGCCAAAGCCAACAGGGGCTATTTGGTAATGAAAAACTGTTTTTT CASSQSQQGLFGNEKLFF
many TRBJ1-5 TRBV9 - TGTGCCAGCAGCGTTGAGGGGCTCGGTCAGCCCCAGCATTTT CASSVEGLGQPQHF
many TRBJ2-3 TRBV28 - TGTGCCAGTCTATCCCAGGGAGATAACACAGATACGCAGTATTTT CASLSQGDNTDTQYF
many TRBJ2-5 TRBV20-1 - TGCAGTGCTAGGGAGGACCAACGAGAGACCCAGTACTTC CSAREDQRETQYF
many TRBJ1-6 TRBV20-1 - TGCAGTGCTAGAGACTCAGGACGTTCACCCCTCCACTTT CSARDSGRSPLHF
many TRBJ2-3 TRBV28 - TGTGCCAGCAGGAGACACGGGCTCACAGATACGCAGTATTTT CASRRHGLTDTQYF
few TRBJ1-5 TRBV5-1 - TGCGCCAGCAGCTTGGTTCCGGATCAGCCCCAGCATTTT CASSLVPDQPQHF
many TRBJ1-6 TRBV7-2 - TGTGCCAGCAGCGTAGAGTGGAGGGATGACTCACCCCTCCACTTT CASSVEWRDDSPLHF
many TRBJ1-2 TRBV3-1 - TGTGCCAGCAGCCAAGCGCGTGGCTACACCTTC CASSQARGYTF